The 18 T cell receptor beta chains below all came from one sample that was sequenced in a study of T cells in Graves' hyperthyroidism and ophthalmopathy. Amplified TCR beta CDR3 regions came from RNA transcripts. Initially, a first-round RT-PCR of the TCR CDR3 employed the HTBI primer set. TCRdb analysed the multiplex PCR reads with MiXCR anew, one entry per CDR3 protein. Among approximately 400,000 distinct CDR3 sequences listed, roughly 25% were seen once. Specimen: blood. These TCRs come from a man in his fifties or sixties with Graves' hyperthyroidism.

On this clonotype itself: Being one base from a much bigger clone, this may be a read error. This chain uses TRBV2 with TRBJ2-1; 11 nucleotides match TRBD2. V trimming: 8 bases; J trimming: 5 bases; junction bases outside the gene matches: 8. This CDR3 is built from 15 residues. The germline gives CDR1 SNHLY, CDR2 FYNNEI. The CDR3 sequence: CASFGPTSGNNEQFF. Written as DNA, the CDR3 is TGTGCCAGCTTCGGGCCGACTAGCGGGAACAATGAGCAGTTCTTC.

This chain uses TRBV7-6 with TRBJ2-3, with no clear D. There are 13 residues in the CDR3. Per the germline V gene, CDR1 is SGHVS and CDR2 is FNYEAQ. Trimming removed 1 base from V and 4 bases from J, with 6 bases in between. The CDR3 spells CASSLGVSDTQYF. The CDR3 DNA sequence: TGTGCCAGCAGCTTAGGAGTGTCAGATACGCAGTATTTT.

The chain couples TRBV5-1 to TRBJ2-7; TRBD2 matches 10 bases. Unmatched junction bases numbered 3, after V lost 0 bases and J lost 0 bases. Germline V gene lookup returns CDR1 SGHRS and CDR2 YFSETQ. The CDR3 runs 16 residues. The DNA of the CDR3 is TGCGCCAGCAGCTTGGTGGGACTAGCGATCTCCTACGAGCAGTACTTC. This translates into CASSLVGLAISYEQYF.

This clonotype has at least ten counts. This sequence joins TRBV7-9 and TRBJ2-1; 7 bases agree with TRBD2. Germline loops: CDR1 SEHNR, CDR2 FQNEAQ (reference sequence). CDR3 size: 14 residues. J lost 5 bases, V lost 3 bases, and 4 bases had no gene match. The CDR3 loop is CASSLGGLDNEQFF. CDR3 sequence (DNA): TGTGCCAGCAGCTTGGGAGGGCTTGACAATGAGCAGTTCTTC.

The V gene is TRBV20-1, the J gene TRBJ1-2, with D perhaps matching TRBD1 (6 bases). The V and J ends lost 3 bases and 5 bases respectively, with 13 bases between them. The length of the CDR3 is 13 residues. Germline V CDR1 and CDR2: DFQATT, SNEGSKA (reference sequence). CDR3 in amino acids: CSASAGAGYGYTF. The CDR3 nucleotides are TGCAGTGCTAGTGCGGGGGCCGGATATGGCTACACCTTC.

This clonotype has at least ten counts. This chain links TRBV28 with TRBJ1-1; 7 positions match TRBD1. CDR1 and CDR2 from the germline V gene are MDHEN and SYDVKM. The CDR3 runs to 15 residues. After removal of 6 bases from V and 5 bases from J, the junction contained 12 bases not matched to a gene. The CDR3 loop reads CASSPHRGLGTEAFF. CDR3 DNA: TGTGCCAGCAGCCCTCACAGGGGATTGGGAACTGAAGCTTTCTTT.

This clonotype came up a few times. The chain uses TRBV6-5 and TRBJ1-1; D is possibly TRBD1 (5 bases). The CDR3 is 15 amino acids. The V end was cut by 4 bases, the J end by 2 bases, with 14 bases between. Germline loops: CDR1 MNHEY, CDR2 SVGAGI. The CDR3 DNA sequence: TGTGCCAGCAGTTCCTTATTGGGACTAAACACTGAAGCTTTCTTT. It encodes CASSSLLGLNTEAFF.

The J gene is TRBJ2-7, the V gene TRBV20-1; 9 nucleotides line up with TRBD2. The CDR3 is 14 amino acids. V lost 3 bases, J lost 3 bases, and 6 bases stayed unmatched. In germline, CDR1 is DFQATT, CDR2 SNEGSKA (reference sequence). CDR3: CSASGREGYYEQYF. CDR3 nucleotides: TGCAGTGCTAGCGGGCGGGAGGGGTACTACGAGCAGTACTTC.

In its sample, this clonotype was seen many times. The rearrangement links TRBV6-1 to TRBJ2-3, with D uncertain. Germline-derived CDR1 and CDR2 are MNHNS and SASEGT. V lost 1 base to trimming and J lost 2 bases, with 10 bases between them. CDR3 length: 15 residues. The CDR3 DNA sequence: TGTGCCAGCAGTGAAGAGGTCTCCAACACAGATACGCAGTATTTT. It encodes CASSEEVSNTDTQYF.

This clonotype was picked up many times. CDR3 protein: CATQLAGGENEQFF. The CDR3 bases are TGTGCCACCCAACTAGCGGGAGGGGAAAATGAGCAGTTCTTC. The rearrangement joins TRBV28 to TRBJ2-1; 13 bases align to TRBD2. Germline V CDR1 and CDR2: MDHEN, SYDVKM. The J segment lost 7 bases and the V segment lost 10 bases, leaving 7 bases of the junction unmatched. There are 14 residues in the CDR3. The full variable domain, completed using reference TRBV28 and TRBJ2-1, is DVKVTQSSRYLVKRTGEKVFLECVQDMDHENMFWYRQDPGLGLRLIYFSYDVKMKEKGDIPEGYSVSREKKERFSLILESASTNQTSMYLCATQLAGGENEQFFGPGTRLTVL.

In its sample, this clonotype was seen a few times. The V call is TRBV24-1, the J call TRBJ2-7; D uncertain. Per germline, CDR1 KGHDR and CDR2 SFDVKD. V was pared by 4 bases and J by 3 bases, with 9 bases between. The CDR3 runs 13 residues. CDR3 protein: CATSDPYNYEQYF. The CDR3 coding sequence is TGTGCCACCAGTGACCCTTATAACTACGAGCAGTACTTC.

This clonotype has ten or more counts. The chain uses TRBV2 and TRBJ2-7; D is unclear. The CDR3 is 11 amino acids. Trimming stripped 7 bases from V and 2 bases from J, with 6 bases between. CDR1 is SNHLY and CDR2 is FYNNEI in the germline V gene. This chain's CDR3 is CASKEAYEQYF. The CDR3 bases are TGTGCCAGCAAGGAAGCCTACGAGCAGTACTTC.

The V call is TRBV11-2, the J call TRBJ2-7; D assignment may be TRBD1 or TRBD2 (6 bases each). V lost 5 bases and J lost 3, with 14 bases in between. The CDR3 consists of 14 residues. Per germline, CDR1 SGHAT and CDR2 FQNNGV. CDR3 amino acids: CASSRGGSYYEQYF. CDR3 in DNA: TGTGCCAGCAGCAGAGGGGGGAGCTACTACGAGCAGTACTTC. The whole variable domain, remainder taken from reference TRBV11-2 and TRBJ2-7, is EAGVAQSPRYKIIEKRQSVAFWCNPISGHATLYWYQQILGQGPKLLIQFQNNGVVDDSQLPKDRFSAERLKGVDSTLKIQPAKLEDSAVYLCASSRGGSYYEQYFGPGTRLTVT.

This clonotype has only a few counts. The rearrangement uses TRBV3-1 and TRBJ1-2, with 11 bases lining up with TRBD1. Germline assignment: CDR1 LGHDT and CDR2 YNNKEL (reference sequence). This CDR3 contains 14 residues. The V segment lost 3 bases and the J segment 8 bases; nucleotides outside the gene matches: 5. The DNA of the CDR3 is TGTGCCAGCAGCCAGGGACAGGGGGGCTTCGGCTACACCTTC. Amino acids: CASSQGQGGFGYTF.

The table lists this clonotype with a few counts. The chain couples TRBV5-1 to TRBJ2-3; 10 positions match TRBD2. This CDR3 has 17 residues. J was trimmed by 6 bases and V by 1 base; bases with no gene match: 11. Germline CDR1 is SGHRS and CDR2 is YFSETQ. The CDR3 loop reads CASSLRASGRGSDTQYF. CDR3 nucleotides: TGCGCCAGCAGCTTGAGGGCTAGCGGGAGAGGCTCGGATACGCAGTATTTT.

The rearrangement links TRBV7-9 to TRBJ2-6; TRBD2 is a possible D gene (5 bases). Trimming removed 3 bases at V and 3 bases at J, with 12 bases between. The CDR3 contains 16 residues. CDR1 and CDR2 from the germline V gene are SEHNR and FQNEAQ (reference sequence). The CDR3 sequence is CASSFERGYGANVLTF. As DNA, the CDR3 is TGTGCCAGCAGCTTTGAGAGAGGGTATGGGGCCAACGTCCTGACTTTC. The whole variable domain, filled in from reference TRBV7-9 and TRBJ2-6, reads DTGVSQNPRHKITKRGQNVTFRCDPISEHNRLYWYRQTLGQGPEFLTYFQNEAQLEKSRLLSDRFSAERPKGSFSTLEIQRTEQGDSAMYLCASSFERGYGANVLTFGAGSRLTVL.

Ten or more counts support this clonotype. The rearrangement joins TRBV6-1 to TRBJ2-7, with D hard to call. Germline CDR1 reads MNHNS; CDR2 reads SASEGT. Trimming took 5 bases from V and 4 from J, leaving 9 bases between them. The CDR3 is made up of 12 amino acids. CDR3: CASSTGRYEQYF. CDR3 nucleotides: TGTGCCAGCAGTACCGGGCGGTACGAGCAGTACTTC.

This clonotype has at least ten counts. The V gene is TRBV12-3 or TRBV12-4, the J gene TRBJ2-3, with 11 bases lining up with TRBD1. Germline trimming cut 5 bases from V and 1 base from J; bases unmatched to any gene: 5. The CDR3 contains 16 residues. The CDR3 here is CASSPPGQGGTDTQYF. The DNA for the CDR3 is TGTGCCAGCAGTCCACCGGGACAGGGGGGCACAGATACGCAGTATTTT.